Listed below are T cell receptor beta chains from one sample, sequenced in a study of blood T cell repertoires in COVID-19. The protocol was immunoSEQ multiplex PCR, while the TCRdb copy is restricted to in-frame clones and leaves out a portion. The sample yields under 350,000 clones, around 78% seen once. Material for sequencing was peripheral blood. These receptors all come from a man between 60 and 75 years old who had recovered from COVID-19. Each CDR3 is given with its conserved first and last residue. The D gene is left open where the match is weak. Expanded clones get a size class; other rows say once, few or many, or leave the size out.

D: NA; V: TRBV6-5; size: NA; CDR3: CASSYYRDTGELFF
D: NA; V: TRBV12-3/TRBV12-4; size: NA; CDR3: CASRNREVEKLFF
D: TRBD2; V: TRBV18; size: NA; CDR3: CASSPLGAGVLYEQYF
D: TRBD1; V: TRBV28; size: NA; CDR3: CASSLWGQGSRNTEAFF
D: NA; V: TRBV5-4; size: NA; CDR3: CASSLTGMLSDTQYF
D: TRBD1; V: TRBV30; size: once; CDR3: CAWSFPGQVYNSPLHF
D: TRBD2; V: TRBV19; size: NA; CDR3: CASRKLAGGNHEQYF
D: TRBD1; V: TRBV7-3; size: NA; CDR3: CASSMTGTGQYEQYF
D: NA; V: TRBV5-4; size: NA; CDR3: CASSVLRTGTDTQYF
D: TRBD1; V: TRBV27; size: NA; CDR3: CASSRDSKSYYGYTF
D: NA; V: TRBV19; size: NA; CDR3: CASSIWGSNYGYTF
D: NA; V: TRBV11-3; size: once; CDR3: CASSLGVGSLTYNEQFF
D: NA; V: TRBV12-3/TRBV12-4; size: NA; CDR3: CASSIRVQPQHF
D: TRBD2; V: TRBV5-4; size: NA; CDR3: CASSTGTSSFDEQFF
D: TRBD2; V: TRBV28; size: once; CDR3: CASSASGSYEQYF
D: NA; V: TRBV19; size: NA; CDR3: CASSIGARSSSGANVLTF
D: TRBD2; V: TRBV29-1; size: NA; CDR3: CSAGLAGLRGEQFF
D: NA; V: TRBV11-1; size: NA; CDR3: CASSLSPGSNYGYTF
D: TRBD1; V: TRBV29-1; size: NA; CDR3: CSVGDRNTEAFF
D: NA; V: TRBV5-4; size: once; CDR3: CASSTQPQETQYF
D: NA; V: TRBV25-1; size: NA; CDR3: CASSEYRGRAGGETQYF
D: NA; V: TRBV14; size: NA; CDR3: CASSRHAGAYNSPLHF
D: NA; V: TRBV12-3/TRBV12-4; size: NA; CDR3: CASSFGAYEQYF
D: NA; V: TRBV19; size: NA; CDR3: CASSIAGLRETQYF
D: TRBD2; V: TRBV9; size: NA; CDR3: CASSVGDSGTGELFF
D: NA; V: TRBV25-1; size: once; CDR3: CASSRTANTEAFF
D: NA; V: TRBV7-9; size: NA; CDR3: CASSSQTGIAYEQYF
D: NA; V: TRBV11-2; size: NA; CDR3: CASSRAGETQYF
D: TRBD1; V: TRBV6-5; size: NA; CDR3: CASSTRGQGHLFF
D: TRBD2; V: TRBV3-1/TRBV3-2; size: NA; CDR3: CASSQDKRGGDTGELFF
D: NA; V: TRBV20-1; size: NA; CDR3: CSATNTGELFF
D: TRBD1; V: TRBV18; size: NA; CDR3: CASSRDRVNSPLHF
D: TRBD2; V: TRBV6-5; size: NA; CDR3: CASRATSPQLTIQYF
D: TRBD1; V: TRBV7-3; size: NA; CDR3: CASSLTQGVGGELFF
D: NA; V: TRBV3-1/TRBV3-2; size: NA; CDR3: CASSHRRMGSETQYF
D: NA; V: TRBV28; size: NA; CDR3: CASRPGVFNQPQHF
D: NA; V: TRBV27; size: NA; CDR3: CASSSTRFGRNSPLHF
D: NA; V: TRBV5-4; size: few; CDR3: CASSFRESEEQYF
D: NA; V: TRBV7-7; size: NA; CDR3: CASSLTGGKDNEQFF
D: TRBD2; V: TRBV30; size: NA; CDR3: CAWTLGLAGGGETQYF
D: NA; V: TRBV4-1; size: few; CDR3: CASSQQQEGETQYF
D: TRBD1; V: TRBV19; size: NA; CDR3: CASSLGQTGPYF
D: NA; V: TRBV7-8; size: NA; CDR3: CASSLAAGRGGYTF
D: TRBD1; V: TRBV10-3; size: NA; CDR3: CAISGTGQRTEAFF
D: NA; V: TRBV27; size: NA; CDR3: CASSWGGGTEAFF
D: TRBD1; V: TRBV6-6; size: NA; CDR3: CASRKTGSLDTGELFF
D: NA; V: TRBV7-8; size: NA; CDR3: CASSSRGLQGDEQYF
D: TRBD1; V: TRBV5-1; size: NA; CDR3: CASSLDAGGNTEAFF